This T cell receptor (beta chain) was profiled in a study of blood T cells in healthy people across ages. Findings of the study overall: CMV status of donors was unknown, possibly confounding expanded clonotype changes.

Caucasian individuals from Russia who were healthy and aged about 6 to 90 acted as donors. With respect to this clonotype: What it binds is not known.

A second PCR of 7 to 11 cycles used a sample-barcoded 5' primer and a J-beta primer mix. A single record per CDR3 protein comes from TCRdb applying MiXCR to the 5' RACE reads. The sample yields 1,500,000 or so distinct CDR3 sequences, approximately 39% seen once. This TCR was sampled from a woman aged 18-29 years in good health. Sequenced input: blood.

CDR3 nucleotide sequence: TGTGCCAGCAGTTTATGGGGTTATACAACGAACACTGAAGCTTTCTTT. It is translated as CASSLWGYTTNTEAFF. The chain carries TRBV28 and TRBJ1-1; no clear D gene. V was pared by 0 bases and J by 1 base, with 12 bases between. Per germline, CDR1 MDHEN and CDR2 SYDVKM. The CDR3 is made up of 16 amino acids.